Following are 19 T cell receptor beta chains from one sample sequenced in a study of cytomegalovirus exposure and HLA in healthy donors. In the PCR, 60 Vbeta and 13 Jbeta primers were used. Generated by immunoSEQ multiplex PCR, the TCRdb table keeps only in-frame clones and is missing some. The table lists 100,000 to 150,000 clones, under 90% of them singletons. Source material: PBMCs. The receptors originated from a woman in her thirties or forties in good health and CMV-seropositive.

The CDR3 region has the DNA TGTGCCAGCAGCCCGAAGGGCGGGCTGTTGATAACAGATACGCAGTATTTT. Protein product: CASSPKGGLLITDTQYF. The chain links TRBV28 to TRBJ2-3; D might be TRBD2 (5 bases). V lost 6 bases to trimming and J lost 3 bases, with 22 bases between them. CDR3 length: 17 amino acids. Germline V CDR1 and CDR2: MDHEN, SYDVKM.

The V and J genes are TRBV7-9 and TRBJ2-1; 7 positions match TRBD2. This CDR3 region has 14 residues. From germline, CDR1 is SEHNR and CDR2 FQNEAQ (reference sequence). V lost 1 base and J lost 5; bases outside the gene matches: 2. This CDR3 reads CASSLGGGNNEQFF. DNA for the CDR3: TGTGCCAGCAGCTTAGGGGGAGGGAACAATGAGCAGTTCTTC.

V usage is TRBV5-1 and J usage is TRBJ1-1, with D possibly matching TRBD1 (6 bases). The CDR3 sequence is 14 residues long. Trimming took off 4 bases at V and 5 bases at J, with 15 bases between the two ends. Germline CDR1 and CDR2: SGHRS and YFSETQ. The CDR3, as DNA: TGCGCCAGCAGCCTGGTCCCAGGGGATACTGAAGCTTTCTTT. Its translation is CASSLVPGDTEAFF.

The rearrangement links TRBV12-2 to TRBJ1-1. TRBV12-2 has pseudogene status. The CDR3 loop spans 15 amino acids. CDR3 coding DNA: TGTGCAAATCGCGCCCTTCTCCCCATCCGGGGTGAAGCTTTCTTT. Translating it yields CANRALLPIRGEAFF.

The chain uses TRBV5-1 and TRBJ2-7, with TRBD1 identical over 8 bases. The CDR3 extends over 14 amino acids. Germline CDR1 is SGHRS and CDR2 is YFSETQ. V trimming: 4 bases; J trimming: 10 bases; junction bases outside the gene matches: 13. The CDR3 bases are TGCGCCAGCAGCCCGACAGGGGCCAGTATAGAACAGTACTTC. This encodes CASSPTGASIEQYF.

This chain connects TRBV2 to TRBJ1-5, with D uncertain. The CDR3 contains 15 residues. V was cut by 7 bases and J by 0 bases, with 13 bases left in between. Germline assignment: CDR1 SNHLY and CDR2 FYNNEI. The CDR3 DNA reads TGTGCCAGCACTATTGGAGGGTATAGCAATCAGCCCCAGCATTTT. This codes for CASTIGGYSNQPQHF.

V and J are TRBV27 and TRBJ2-3; tentatively, D is TRBD1 (6 bases). The CDR3 covers 14 residues. V lost 5 bases to trimming and J lost 4 bases, with 13 bases between them. Germline V gene lookup returns CDR1 MNHEY and CDR2 SMNVEV (reference sequence). The CDR3 spells CASSPYQGPDTQYF. The CDR3 bases are TGTGCCAGCAGTCCCTACCAGGGGCCAGATACGCAGTATTTT.

CDR3 DNA sequence: TGCAGCGCCGACCCCGGGTTAAATTATGGCTACACCTTC. This codes for CSADPGLNYGYTF. This sequence joins TRBV29-1 and TRBJ1-2; D remains unclear. The CDR3 contains 13 residues. Germline CDR1 reads SQVTM; CDR2 reads ANQGSEA. With 7 bases removed from V and 5 bases from J, the gap between germline ends came to 17 bases.

The V and J genes are TRBV13 and TRBJ1-2; D not certain. Germline V gene sequence: CDR1 PRHDT, CDR2 FYEKMQ (reference sequence). The CDR3 extends over 15 amino acids. The V and J ends lost 5 bases and 2 bases respectively, with 15 bases between them. CDR3 region: CASSSAQRSNYGYTF. In DNA form, the CDR3 reads TGTGCCAGCAGCAGCGCGCAACGCAGCAACTATGGCTACACCTTC.

This chain joins TRBV4-1 and TRBJ1-2; possibly TRBD1 for D (6 bases). V was clipped by 4 bases and J by 4 bases, with 13 bases between them. Germline values: CDR1 MGHRA, CDR2 YSYEKL. The CDR3 runs 14 residues. The CDR3 sequence: CASSLAQGPYGYTF. CDR3 DNA sequence: TGCGCCAGCAGCCTCGCCCAGGGGCCCTATGGCTACACCTTC.

The genes are TRBV4-1 and TRBJ1-2; 10 bases align to TRBD1. This CDR3 spans 16 amino acids. The V gene end was trimmed by 1 base and the J gene end by 4 bases; junction bases not matched to a gene: 6. Germline assignment: CDR1 MGHRA and CDR2 YSYEKL. The CDR3 here is CASSQGPTGGSYGYTF. The CDR3 nucleotides read TGCGCCAGCAGCCAAGGGCCGACAGGGGGCAGCTATGGCTACACCTTC.

The chain combines TRBV19 with TRBJ2-1; 9 bases map to TRBD2. Germline CDR1 reads LNHDA; CDR2 reads SQIVND (reference sequence). The V gene end was trimmed by 7 bases and the J gene end by 6 bases; junction bases not matched to a gene: 10. The CDR3 runs to 15 residues. Written as DNA, the CDR3 is TGTGCCAGTACGTCTAGCGGGATCCTTGGCAATGAGCAGTTCTTC. This translates into CASTSSGILGNEQFF. Full variable domain (rest looked up from reference TRBV19 and TRBJ2-1): DGGITQSPKYLFRKEGQNVTLSCEQNLNHDAMYWYRQDPGQGLRLIYYSQIVNDFQKGDIAEGYSVSREKKESFPLTVTSAQKNPTAFYLCASTSSGILGNEQFFGPGTRLTVL.

This chain joins TRBV5-3 and TRBJ1-1; the D gene is possibly TRBD1 (6 bases). TRBV5-3 is recorded as an ORF, its role being uncertain. Trimming stripped 2 bases from V and 3 bases from J, with 14 bases between. This CDR3 is built from 15 residues. CDR3 sequence (DNA): TGTGCCAGAAGCTTCCAGGGGATTTCGGACACTGAAGCTTTCTTT. Translated: CARSFQGISDTEAFF.

This rearrangement joins TRBV10-1 to TRBJ2-4; TRBD1 is a possible D gene (6 bases). Germline assignment: CDR1 WNHNN and CDR2 SYGVQD (reference sequence). This CDR3 has 14 amino acids. Trimming removed 4 bases at V and 0 bases at J, with 7 bases between. The CDR3 loop is CASSADRAKNIQYF. The CDR3, as DNA: TGCGCCAGCAGTGCGGACAGAGCCAAAAACATTCAGTACTTC.

This clone was recorded a few times. This chain connects TRBV9 to TRBJ2-1; 8 bases map to TRBD2. From germline, CDR1 is SGDLS and CDR2 YYNGEE. V was clipped by 3 bases and J by 4 bases; unmatched bases: 3. The CDR3 is made up of 14 amino acids. In DNA form, the CDR3 reads TGTGCCAGCAGCGCCACTAGCGGTTACAATGAGCAGTTCTTC. Residues: CASSATSGYNEQFF. Full variable domain (missing parts from reference TRBV9 and TRBJ2-1): DSGVTQTPKHLITATGQRVTLRCSPRSGDLSVYWYQQSLDQGLQFLIQYYNGEERAKGNILERFSAQQFPDLHSELNLSSLELGDSALYFCASSATSGYNEQFFGPGTRLTVL.

The chain joins TRBV27 to TRBJ1-1; D might be TRBD1 (5 bases). CDR3 length: 13 amino acids. CDR1 is MNHEY, CDR2 SMNVEV, per germline (reference sequence). V was cut by 8 bases and J by 3 bases, with 13 bases left in between. Here the CDR3 DNA reads TGTGCCAGCCAAGCTGGGGGGTACACTGAAGCTTTCTTT. This sequence encodes CASQAGGYTEAFF.

For the CDR3, the DNA is TGTGCCATCAGTGATTACGCCGGGACAGGGGGAGCTAACTATGGCTACACCTTC. This gives the protein CAISDYAGTGGANYGYTF. The chain employs TRBV10-3 and TRBJ1-2, with 11 nucleotides matching TRBD1. The junction had 9 bases not matched to a gene; V was cut back by 3 bases and J by 0 bases. The germline V gene has CDR1 ENHRY and CDR2 SYGVKD. There are 18 residues in the CDR3.

V is TRBV2 and J is TRBJ2-1, with D possibly being TRBD1 (6 bases). Deletions cut 11 bases from V and 0 bases from J, with 14 bases between. The V gene's germline CDR1 is SNHLY and CDR2 FYNNEI. CDR3 length: 14 amino acids. The CDR3 nucleotides read TGTGCCTTTCGGGACACTGACTCCTACAATGAGCAGTTCTTC. Protein: CAFRDTDSYNEQFF.

The rearrangement links TRBV11-1 to TRBJ2-7; 12 bases fit TRBD2. This CDR3 is built from 15 residues. Trimming at V came to 4 bases and at J to 9 bases, leaving 10 bases not matched to a gene. Per the germline V gene, CDR1 is SGHAT and CDR2 is FQDESV (reference sequence). The CDR3 loop is CASSSRTSGALGQYF. The CDR3 bases are TGTGCCAGCAGCTCAAGGACTAGCGGGGCCCTCGGGCAGTACTTC.